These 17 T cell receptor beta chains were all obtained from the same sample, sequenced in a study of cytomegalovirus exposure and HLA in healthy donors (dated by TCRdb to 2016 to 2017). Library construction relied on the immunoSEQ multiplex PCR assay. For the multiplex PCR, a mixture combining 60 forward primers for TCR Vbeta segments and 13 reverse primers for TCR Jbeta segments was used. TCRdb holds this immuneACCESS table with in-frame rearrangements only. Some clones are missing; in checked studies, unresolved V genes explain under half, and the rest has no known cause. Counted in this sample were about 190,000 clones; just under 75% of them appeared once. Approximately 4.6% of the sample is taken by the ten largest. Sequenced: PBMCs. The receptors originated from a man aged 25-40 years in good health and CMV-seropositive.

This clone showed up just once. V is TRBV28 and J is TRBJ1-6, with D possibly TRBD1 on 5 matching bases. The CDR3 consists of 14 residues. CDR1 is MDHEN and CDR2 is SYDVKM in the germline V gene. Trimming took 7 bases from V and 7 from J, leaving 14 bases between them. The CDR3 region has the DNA TGTGCCAGCACCCCCGGGACTGCGAATTCACCCCTCCACTTT. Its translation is CASTPGTANSPLHF.

The CDR3, as DNA: TGTGCCAGCAGCTTTGCAAGAGGGGAGACCCAGTACTTC. Encoded protein: CASSFARGETQYF. This chain joins TRBV7-2 and TRBJ2-5; tentative D call: TRBD2 (5 bases). The germline gives CDR1 SGHTA, CDR2 FQGNSA. CDR3 length equals 13 residues. V was shortened by 3 bases and J by 5 bases, with 10 bases between the two germline ends.

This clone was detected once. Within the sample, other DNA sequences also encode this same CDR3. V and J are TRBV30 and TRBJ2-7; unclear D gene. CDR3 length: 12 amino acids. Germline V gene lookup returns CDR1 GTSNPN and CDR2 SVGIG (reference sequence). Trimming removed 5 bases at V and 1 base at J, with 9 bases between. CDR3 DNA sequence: TGTGCCTGGTCCACTGCATCCTACGAGCAGTACTTC. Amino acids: CAWSTASYEQYF.

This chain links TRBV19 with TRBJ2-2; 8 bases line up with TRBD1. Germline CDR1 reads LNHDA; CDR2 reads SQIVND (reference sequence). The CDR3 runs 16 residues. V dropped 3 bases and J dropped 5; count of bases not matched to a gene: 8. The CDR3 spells CASSILGQGATGELFF. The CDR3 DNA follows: TGTGCCAGTAGTATCCTCGGGCAGGGGGCGACCGGGGAGCTGTTTTTT.

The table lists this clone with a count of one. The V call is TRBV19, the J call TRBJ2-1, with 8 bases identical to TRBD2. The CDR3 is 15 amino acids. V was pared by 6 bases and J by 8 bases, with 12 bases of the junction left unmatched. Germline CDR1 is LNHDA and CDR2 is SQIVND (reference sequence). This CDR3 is CASRVWAGGYDEQFF. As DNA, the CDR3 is TGTGCCAGTAGGGTATGGGCGGGGGGTTACGATGAGCAGTTCTTC.

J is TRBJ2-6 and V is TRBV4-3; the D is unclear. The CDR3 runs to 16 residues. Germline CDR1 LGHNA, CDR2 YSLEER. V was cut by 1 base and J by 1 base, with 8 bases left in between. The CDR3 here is CASSQGRSSGANVLTF. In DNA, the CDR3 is TGCGCCAGCAGCCAAGGGCGGTCGTCTGGGGCCAACGTCCTGACTTTC.

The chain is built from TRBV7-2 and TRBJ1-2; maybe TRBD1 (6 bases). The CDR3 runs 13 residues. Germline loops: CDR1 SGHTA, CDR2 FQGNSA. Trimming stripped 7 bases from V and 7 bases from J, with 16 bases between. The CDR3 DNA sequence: TGTGCCAGCACTATAAAACAGGGTTTTGGCTACACCTTC. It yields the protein CASTIKQGFGYTF. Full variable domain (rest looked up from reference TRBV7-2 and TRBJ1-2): GAGVSQSPSNKVTEKGKDVELRCDPISGHTALYWYRQSLGQGLEFLIYFQGNSAPDKSGLPSDRFSAERTGGSVSTLTIQRTQQEDSAVYLCASTIKQGFGYTFGSGTRLTVV.

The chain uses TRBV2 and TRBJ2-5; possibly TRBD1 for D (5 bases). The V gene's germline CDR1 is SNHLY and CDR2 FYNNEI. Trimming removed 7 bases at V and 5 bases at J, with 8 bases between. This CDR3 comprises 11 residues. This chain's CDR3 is CASTWGETQYF. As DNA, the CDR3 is TGTGCCAGCACCTGGGGCGAGACCCAGTACTTC.

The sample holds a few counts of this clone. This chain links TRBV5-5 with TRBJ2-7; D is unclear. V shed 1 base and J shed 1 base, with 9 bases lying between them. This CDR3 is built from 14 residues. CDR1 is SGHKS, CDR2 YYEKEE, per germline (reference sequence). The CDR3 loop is CASSLSSPSYEQYF. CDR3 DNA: TGTGCCAGCAGCTTGTCCAGTCCTTCCTACGAGCAGTACTTC.

CDR3 in amino acids: CASSPGGQGLFF. The CDR3 DNA reads TGTGCCAGCTCACCTGGGGGACAGGGCCTGTTCTTC. The chain links TRBV18 to TRBJ2-1, with 9 bases fitting TRBD1. Trimming at V came to 3 bases and at J to 15 bases, leaving 6 bases not matched to a gene. Germline V gives CDR1 KGHSH, CDR2 LQKENI. The CDR3 has 12 residues.

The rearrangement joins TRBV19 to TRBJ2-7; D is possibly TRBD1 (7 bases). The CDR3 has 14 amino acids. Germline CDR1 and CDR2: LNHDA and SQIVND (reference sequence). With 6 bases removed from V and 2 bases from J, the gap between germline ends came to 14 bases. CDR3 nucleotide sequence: TGTGCCAGTAGAAAGGGCAGGGGGGCCTACGAGCAGTACTTC. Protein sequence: CASRKGRGAYEQYF.

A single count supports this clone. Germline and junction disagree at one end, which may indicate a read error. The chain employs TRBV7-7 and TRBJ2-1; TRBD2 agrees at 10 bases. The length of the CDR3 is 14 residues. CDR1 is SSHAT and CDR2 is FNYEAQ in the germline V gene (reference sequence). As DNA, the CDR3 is TGTGCTAGCAGCCATCGCACTAGCGGGGCTGAGCAGTTCTTC. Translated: CASSHRTSGAEQFF.

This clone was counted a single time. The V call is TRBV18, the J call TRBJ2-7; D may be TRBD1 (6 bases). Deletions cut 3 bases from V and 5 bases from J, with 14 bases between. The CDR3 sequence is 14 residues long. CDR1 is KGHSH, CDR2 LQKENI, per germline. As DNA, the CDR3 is TGTGCCAGCTCACCTCTCGATCCAGGGGACGAGCAGTACTTC. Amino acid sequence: CASSPLDPGDEQYF.

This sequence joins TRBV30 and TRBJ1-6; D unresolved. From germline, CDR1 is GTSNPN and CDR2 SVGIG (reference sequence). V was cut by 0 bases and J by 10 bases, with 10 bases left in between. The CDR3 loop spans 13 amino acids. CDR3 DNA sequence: TGTGCCTGGAGTGTACGGGTGCGATCACCCCTCCACTTT. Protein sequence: CAWSVRVRSPLHF.

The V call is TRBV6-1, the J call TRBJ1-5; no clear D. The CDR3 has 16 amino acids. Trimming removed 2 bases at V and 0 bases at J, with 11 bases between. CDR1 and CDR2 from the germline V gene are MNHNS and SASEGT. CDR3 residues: CASSERIVFSNQPQHF. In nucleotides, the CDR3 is TGTGCCAGCAGTGAACGTATAGTCTTTAGCAATCAGCCCCAGCATTTT.

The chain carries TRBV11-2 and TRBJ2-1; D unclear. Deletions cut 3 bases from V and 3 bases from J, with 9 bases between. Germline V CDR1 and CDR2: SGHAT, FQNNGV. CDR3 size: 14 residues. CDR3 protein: CASSFTRSYNEQFF. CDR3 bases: TGTGCCAGCAGCTTCACCAGAAGCTACAATGAGCAGTTCTTC.

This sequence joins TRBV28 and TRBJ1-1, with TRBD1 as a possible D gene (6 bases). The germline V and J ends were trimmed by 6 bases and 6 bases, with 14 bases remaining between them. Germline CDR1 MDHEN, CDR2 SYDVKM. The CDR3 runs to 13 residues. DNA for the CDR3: TGTGCCAGCAGCAGAGGGGGGGCCGCTGAAGCTTTCTTT. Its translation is CASSRGGAAEAFF.